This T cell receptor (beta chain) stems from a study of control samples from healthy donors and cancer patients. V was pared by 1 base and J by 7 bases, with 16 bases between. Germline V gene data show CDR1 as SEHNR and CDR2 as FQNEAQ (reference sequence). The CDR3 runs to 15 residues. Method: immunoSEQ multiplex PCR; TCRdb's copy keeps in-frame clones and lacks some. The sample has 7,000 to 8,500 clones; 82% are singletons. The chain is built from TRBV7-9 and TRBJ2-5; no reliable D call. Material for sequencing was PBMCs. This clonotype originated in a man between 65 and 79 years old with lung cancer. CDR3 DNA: TGTGCCAGCAGCTTAGGGGGTCCTAACCTGGGGACCCAGTACTTC. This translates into CASSLGGPNLGTQYF.